These 11 T cell receptor beta chains share one sample of origin, sequenced in a study of shared clonotypes between healthy human individuals. Repertoires were generated with immunoSEQ multiplex PCR, while TCRdb's copy carries only in-frame clones and drops some. The sample comprises about 2 million clones, about 95% of which are singletons, and 0.95% to 1.5% rests with the top ten. The naive CD8 subset, CD45RO-negative cells positively selected for CCR7, excluded terminally differentiated effector memory CD45RA+ cells. Sequencing was done on a sample of naive CD8+ T cells sorted from blood. The receptors derive from a man between 18 and 29 years old in good health.

The V and J genes are TRBV29-1 and TRBJ2-1; D is tentatively TRBD1 or TRBD2 (5 bases each). V was shortened by 3 bases and J by 3 bases, with 12 bases between the two germline ends. The germline V gene has CDR1 SQVTM and CDR2 ANQGSEA. The CDR3 contains 14 residues. DNA of the CDR3: TGCAGCGTTGATCCGGGACCAGTCTACAATGAGCAGTTCTTC. Translated, it gives CSVDPGPVYNEQFF.

On this clone: This CDR3 is also generated by other DNA sequences in the sample. The rearrangement links TRBV6-5 to TRBJ1-2; D is unclear. The CDR3 is made up of 14 amino acids. The germline gives CDR1 MNHEY, CDR2 SVGAGI. Trimming removed 0 bases from V and 8 bases from J, with 13 bases in between. The CDR3 loop reads CASSYSEGVGGYTF. In DNA form, the CDR3 reads TGTGCCAGCAGTTACTCGGAGGGCGTGGGGGGCTACACCTTC.

The chain carries TRBV6-5 and TRBJ2-3; TRBD2 matches 11 bases. The trim removed 5 bases at V and 6 bases at J, leaving 7 bases unmatched. The CDR3 contains 15 residues. Germline V gene data show CDR1 as MNHEY and CDR2 as SVGAGI. CDR3 sequence (DNA): TGTGCCAGCAGTCTGGGACTAGCGGAGGGGGATACGCAGTATTTT. It encodes CASSLGLAEGDTQYF.

The sample holds one count of this clone. The chain links TRBV7-9 to TRBJ2-7, with a weak D call TRBD2 (6 bases). The CDR3 has 15 residues. The V gene lost 4 bases and the J gene lost 5 bases, with 18 bases spanning the gap. Germline loops: CDR1 SEHNR, CDR2 FQNEAQ (reference sequence). CDR3 residues: CASSSWGVSAHEQYF. For the CDR3, the DNA is TGTGCCAGCAGCTCCTGGGGGGTATCAGCTCACGAGCAGTACTTC.

V and J are TRBV11-2 and TRBJ2-5; 13 positions match TRBD2. The CDR3 is made up of 16 amino acids. With V trimmed by 1 base and J by 5 bases, 4 bases remained unmatched. Germline values: CDR1 SGHAT, CDR2 FQNNGV. The CDR3 nucleotides are TGTGCCAGCAGCTTAGCTTTACTAGCGGGAGGGGAGACCCAGTACTTC. Translating it yields CASSLALLAGGETQYF. The whole variable domain, filled in from reference TRBV11-2 and TRBJ2-5, reads EAGVAQSPRYKIIEKRQSVAFWCNPISGHATLYWYQQILGQGPKLLIQFQNNGVVDDSQLPKDRFSAERLKGVDSTLKIQPAKLEDSAVYLCASSLALLAGGETQYFGPGTRLLVL.

V and J are TRBV29-1 and TRBJ1-2; TRBD1 aligns across 7 bases. This CDR3 comprises 15 residues. J was trimmed by 5 bases and V by 4 bases; bases with no gene match: 13. In germline, CDR1 is SQVTM, CDR2 ANQGSEA. The CDR3 spells CSVVEREGASYGYTF. The CDR3 region has the DNA TGCAGCGTTGTTGAGAGAGAGGGGGCTTCTTATGGCTACACCTTC.

The chain has TRBV30 and TRBJ2-1; TRBD2 is a possible D gene (5 bases). V was shortened by 0 bases and J by 9 bases, with 9 bases between the two germline ends. The CDR3 has 12 amino acids. Looked up from germline, CDR1 is GTSNPN and CDR2 is SVGIG (reference sequence). Here the CDR3 DNA reads TGTGCCTGGAGTGTTGGGCTAGCTGAGCAGTTCTTC. Its protein is CAWSVGLAEQFF.

The J gene is TRBJ2-2, the V gene TRBV30; 7 positions match TRBD1. CDR3 length equals 14 residues. With V trimmed by 3 bases and J by 0 bases, 1 base remained unmatched. The germline V gene encodes CDR1 GTSNPN and CDR2 SVGIG (reference sequence). CDR3 protein: CAWRGTANTGELFF. The CDR3 bases are TGTGCCTGGAGAGGGACAGCGAACACCGGGGAGCTGTTTTTT.

The chain combines TRBV11-1 with TRBJ1-2; D uncertain. The CDR3 extends over 13 amino acids. The V end was cut by 5 bases, the J end by 6 bases, with 13 bases between. CDR1 and CDR2 (germline): SGHAT, FQDESV (reference sequence). The CDR3: CASSPHGWDGYTF. DNA for the CDR3: TGTGCCAGCAGCCCGCACGGCTGGGATGGCTACACCTTC.

The gene calls are TRBV27 and TRBJ2-7; D call uncertain. V was trimmed by 5 bases and J by 0 bases, leaving 20 bases between them. This CDR3 contains 17 residues. CDR1 and CDR2 (germline): MNHEY, SMNVEV (reference sequence). This CDR3 is CASSPLTVTQPSYEQYF. The CDR3 DNA sequence: TGTGCCAGCAGTCCACTGACGGTAACTCAGCCCTCCTACGAGCAGTACTTC.

In DNA, the CDR3 is TGTGCCAGCAGCGGGGACCGACAGAACCCTCTGGAGACCCAGTACTTC. It encodes CASSGDRQNPLETQYF. The genes are TRBV2 and TRBJ2-5; D is perhaps TRBD1 or TRBD2 (5 bases each). The CDR3 spans 16 residues. Germline V gene data show CDR1 as SNHLY and CDR2 as FYNNEI. The V gene lost 6 bases and the J gene lost 5 bases, with 22 bases spanning the gap.